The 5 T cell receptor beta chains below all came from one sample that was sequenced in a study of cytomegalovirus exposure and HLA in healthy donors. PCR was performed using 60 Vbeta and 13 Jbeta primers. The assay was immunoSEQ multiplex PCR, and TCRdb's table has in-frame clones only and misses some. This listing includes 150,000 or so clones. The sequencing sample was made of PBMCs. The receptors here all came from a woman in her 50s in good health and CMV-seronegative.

The CDR3 bases are TGCGCCAGCAGCTTGGAACAGGGGGAGTACTACGAGCAGTACTTC. This sequence encodes CASSLEQGEYYEQYF. The chain links TRBV5-1 to TRBJ2-7; TRBD1 matches at 8 bases. Germline CDR1 reads SGHRS; CDR2 reads YFSETQ. The CDR3 is made up of 15 amino acids. The trim removed 0 bases at V and 3 bases at J, leaving 5 bases unmatched.

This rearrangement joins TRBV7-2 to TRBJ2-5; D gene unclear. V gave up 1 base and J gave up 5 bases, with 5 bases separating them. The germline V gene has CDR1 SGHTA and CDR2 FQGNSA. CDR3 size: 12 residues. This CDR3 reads CASSLDGETQYF. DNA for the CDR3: TGTGCCAGCAGCTTAGACGGGGAGACCCAGTACTTC. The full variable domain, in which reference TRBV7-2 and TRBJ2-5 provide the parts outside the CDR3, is GAGVSQSPSNKVTEKGKDVELRCDPISGHTALYWYRQSLGQGLEFLIYFQGNSAPDKSGLPSDRFSAERTGGSVSTLTIQRTQQEDSAVYLCASSLDGETQYFGPGTRLLVL.

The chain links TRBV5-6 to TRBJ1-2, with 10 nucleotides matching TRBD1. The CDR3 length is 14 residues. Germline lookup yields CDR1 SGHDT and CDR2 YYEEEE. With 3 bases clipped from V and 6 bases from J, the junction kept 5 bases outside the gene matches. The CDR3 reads CASSWGTGVDGYTF. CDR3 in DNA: TGTGCCAGCAGCTGGGGGACAGGGGTTGATGGCTACACCTTC.

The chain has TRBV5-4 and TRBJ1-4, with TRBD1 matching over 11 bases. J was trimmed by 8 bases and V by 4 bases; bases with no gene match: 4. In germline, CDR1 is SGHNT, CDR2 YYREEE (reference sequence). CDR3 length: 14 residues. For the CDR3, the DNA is TGTGCCAGCAGCGAGGACAGGGGGCGGGAAAAACTGTTTTTT. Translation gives CASSEDRGREKLFF.

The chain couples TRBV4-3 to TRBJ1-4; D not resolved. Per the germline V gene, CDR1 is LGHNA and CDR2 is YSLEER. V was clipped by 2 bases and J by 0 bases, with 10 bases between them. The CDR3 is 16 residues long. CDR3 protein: CASSQQVPATNEKLFF. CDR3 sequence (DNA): TGCGCCAGCAGCCAACAGGTCCCGGCAACTAATGAAAAACTGTTTTTT.